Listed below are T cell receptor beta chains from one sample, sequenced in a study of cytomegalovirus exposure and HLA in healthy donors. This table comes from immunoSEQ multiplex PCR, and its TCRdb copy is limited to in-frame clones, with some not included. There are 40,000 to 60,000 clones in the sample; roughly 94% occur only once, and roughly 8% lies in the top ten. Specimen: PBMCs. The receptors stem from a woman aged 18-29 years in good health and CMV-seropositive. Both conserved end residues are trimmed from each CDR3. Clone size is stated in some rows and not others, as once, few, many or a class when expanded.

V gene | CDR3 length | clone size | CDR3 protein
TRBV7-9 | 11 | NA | ASGRRSYNEQF
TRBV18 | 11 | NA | ASSPSGRYEQY
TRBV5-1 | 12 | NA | ASGGLEENYGYT
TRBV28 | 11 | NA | ASSWGPQEKLF
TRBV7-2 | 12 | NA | ASSLSRPDTEAF
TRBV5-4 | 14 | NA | ASSLAGVGGNIEQY
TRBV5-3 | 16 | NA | ARSLDGLAGEGTYEQY
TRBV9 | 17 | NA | ASSVTKLAGDLNTGELF
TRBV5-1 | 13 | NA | ASSLSQGLNEKLF
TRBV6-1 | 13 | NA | ASILTSGSGNEQF
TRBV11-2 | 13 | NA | ASSLRIRGQETQY
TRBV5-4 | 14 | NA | ASSPYIGLGSYEQY
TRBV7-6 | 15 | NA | ASSLGFQRERTDTQY
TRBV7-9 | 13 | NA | ASSPAGGENYGYT
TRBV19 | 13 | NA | ASSIEGLADNEQF
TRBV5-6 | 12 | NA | ASSPKRGGYEQY
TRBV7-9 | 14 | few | ASSLTGGRSTDTQY
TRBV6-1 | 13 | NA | ASSDTPTGGSEQF
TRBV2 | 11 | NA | ASSEKGDLSTL
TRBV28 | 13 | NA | ASRPPGQGSYEQY
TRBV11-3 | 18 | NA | ASSLGAGPIGLSSYNEQF
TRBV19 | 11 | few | ASSMIGQGKAF
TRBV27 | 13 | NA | ASSWRTGLFYEQY
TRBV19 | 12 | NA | ASMGGEGKNIQY
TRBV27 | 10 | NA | ASRQGAGEQY
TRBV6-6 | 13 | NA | ASSYPAGGDEKLF
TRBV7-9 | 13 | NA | ASSPRSGKRDEQY
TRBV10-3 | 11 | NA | ASLFSGGYEQY
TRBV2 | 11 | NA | ASSVKRIETQY
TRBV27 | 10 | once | ASSSGSYGYT
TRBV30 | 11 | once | AWSDTIRGIQY
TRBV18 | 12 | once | ASSPSGVNNEQF
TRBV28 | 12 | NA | ASTRTGAAYEQY
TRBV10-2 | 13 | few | ASSEDREGRSEQY
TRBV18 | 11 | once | ASSESPDQPQH
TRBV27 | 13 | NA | ASSQGTSGSNEQF
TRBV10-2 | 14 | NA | ASTPTGGRPSYEQY
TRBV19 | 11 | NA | ASSIVTDNEQF
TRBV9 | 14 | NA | ASSVFAASSYNEQF
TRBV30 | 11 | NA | AWSVSPGVGYT
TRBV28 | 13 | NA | ASSPLDRDDYGYT
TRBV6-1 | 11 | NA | ASNLQGAYEQY
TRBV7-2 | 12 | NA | ASKPQDLSNEQF
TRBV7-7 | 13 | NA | ASSLAGALYNEQF
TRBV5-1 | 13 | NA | ASSLRASGTDTQY
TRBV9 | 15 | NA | ASSVGGARDRDYEQY
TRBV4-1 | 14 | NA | ASSRGPRTGDTEAF
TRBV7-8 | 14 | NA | ASSPNRTGQNEKLF
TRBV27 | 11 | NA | ASSFGGTGEQY
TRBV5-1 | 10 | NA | ASSLDQRGYT
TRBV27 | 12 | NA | ASSGATGSVEQY